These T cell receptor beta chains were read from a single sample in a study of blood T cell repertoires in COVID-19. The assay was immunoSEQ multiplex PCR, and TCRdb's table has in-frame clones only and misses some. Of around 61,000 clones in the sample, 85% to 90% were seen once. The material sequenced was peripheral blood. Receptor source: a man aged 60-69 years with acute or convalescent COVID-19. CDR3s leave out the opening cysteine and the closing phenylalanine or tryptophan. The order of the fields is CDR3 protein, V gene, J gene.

ASSDDRGNTEAF	TRBV2	TRBJ1-1
ASSDGDRGYNQPQH	TRBV6-1	TRBJ1-5
ASMKTGEGYGYT	TRBV19	TRBJ1-2
ASTSGGPYGYT	TRBV19	TRBJ1-2
ASSSDRGAETQY	TRBV11-2	TRBJ2-5
SATNQTQY	TRBV20-1	TRBJ2-5
ASSQAASLGGNEQF	TRBV3-1/TRBV3-2	TRBJ2-1
ASSEEGGHQPQH	TRBV2	TRBJ1-5
ASSVEGPGAEAF	TRBV9	TRBJ1-1
ASRAEYGYT	TRBV5-1	TRBJ1-2
ASRGQEYLGYT	TRBV6-5	TRBJ1-2
ASSQLRTGRYSNQPQH	TRBV19	TRBJ1-5
ASSMGGINYGYT	TRBV7-9	TRBJ1-2
ASGGQALEKLF	TRBV27	TRBJ1-4
ASRSFGSRYTDTQY	TRBV2	TRBJ2-3
ASSLEGGTIYNEQF	TRBV5-6	TRBJ2-1
ASSKNPGGQNQPQH	TRBV21-1	TRBJ1-5
SASWTVDNEQF	TRBV20-1	TRBJ2-1
ASSFQGAFTDTQY	TRBV5-6	TRBJ2-3
ASRQTGSGNTIY	TRBV27	TRBJ1-3
ATSDGRGHTQY	TRBV24-1	TRBJ2-3
ASSQGTGFMNTEAF	TRBV3-1/TRBV3-2	TRBJ1-1
VSSPGGPGYT	TRBV18	TRBJ1-2
SVSPRGLTEAF	TRBV29-1	TRBJ1-1
AWSYPSPLATNEKLF	TRBV30	TRBJ1-4
ASSQQVGHGYT	TRBV7-3	TRBJ1-2
ASSQGYRGINEQY	TRBV3-1/TRBV3-2	TRBJ2-7
AISESIRARNTIY	TRBV10-3	TRBJ1-3
ASSSPGFLDEKLF	TRBV19	TRBJ1-4
ASSLPNGQANDKAF	TRBV5-4	TRBJ1-1
ASSPGQVVSGNTIY	TRBV3-1/TRBV3-2	TRBJ1-3
ASSSRGLSYEQY	TRBV27	TRBJ2-7
ASSSRFDEQF	TRBV5-5	TRBJ2-1
ASSLFTGDAYEQY	TRBV7-9	TRBJ2-7
ASRGTDYNSPLH	TRBV6-6	TRBJ1-6
ASSQGPLGAPQH	TRBV4-1	TRBJ1-5
ASSISHRAYEQY	TRBV19	TRBJ2-7
AWTKDRAVSQAF	TRBV30	TRBJ1-1
ASSDPGGAGNQPQH	TRBV2	TRBJ1-5
ASSSLSLVSVTEAF	TRBV27	TRBJ1-1
ASSPRGRVASMNTEAF	TRBV19	TRBJ1-1
ASSFKGPRSMNTEAF	TRBV28	TRBJ1-1
ASSVSRSTGNTIY	TRBV7-6	TRBJ1-3
ASSFGGDGYT	TRBV5-1	TRBJ1-2
ASSSTGPYNEQF	TRBV25-1	TRBJ2-1
ASSFLLANEKLF	TRBV5-5	TRBJ1-4